The 20 T cell receptor beta chains below were found in one sample sequenced in a study of vaccination effects on CD4 cells after COVID-19. Expansion with viral peptide pools was applied to antigen-specific CD4+ T cells by the ViraFEST assay prior to sequencing. The culture ran for 10 days, and then CD4+ T cells were isolated. Nucleocapsid antibodies were negative in the vaccine recipients, who had never had SARS-CoV-2 infection. Repertoires were generated with immunoSEQ multiplex PCR, while TCRdb's copy carries only in-frame clones and drops some. The sample includes roughly 30,000 clones, around 80% of them seen just once. What these receptors recognize is not known. Sequenced here: CD4+ T cells from PBMCs cultured with SARS-CoV-2 spike peptides, sampled before COVID-19 vaccination. The receptors derive from a human donor who received a COVID-19 vaccine.

This sequence joins TRBV7-6 and TRBJ1-3; D not certain. Germline V gene lookup returns CDR1 SGHVS and CDR2 FNYEAQ. Trimming cost V 7 bases and J 0 bases, with 25 bases left between them. This CDR3 is 19 amino acids long. The chain's CDR3 is CASIRYPSQGASSGNTIYF. The CDR3 DNA is TGTGCCAGCATCCGTTATCCGTCTCAAGGAGCCTCCTCTGGAAACACCATATATTTT.

This rearrangement joins TRBV7-2 to TRBJ2-7, with 12 bases aligning to TRBD2. The CDR3 sequence is 13 residues long. The ends lost 7 bases at V and 4 bases at J; junction bases unmatched: 2. The germline CDR1 and CDR2 sequences are SGHTA and FQGNSA. The CDR3 sequence: CASTGTSGYEQYF. The CDR3 nucleotides read TGTGCCAGCACTGGGACTAGCGGGTACGAGCAGTACTTC.

The chain is built from TRBV9 and TRBJ1-2; D gene ambiguous. The V and J ends lost 4 bases and 3 bases respectively, with 13 bases between them. This CDR3 contains 14 residues. Germline V gene sequence: CDR1 SGDLS, CDR2 YYNGEE. The DNA of the CDR3 is TGTGCCAGCAGCCTCCGTAACCGGGACTATGGCTACACCTTC. It codes for CASSLRNRDYGYTF.

V and J are TRBV6-4 and TRBJ1-5; D uncertain. Germline lookup yields CDR1 MRHNA and CDR2 SNTAGT. The CDR3 loop spans 17 amino acids. The ends were cut back, 0 bases at V and 0 bases at J, with 12 bases in the middle. CDR3 DNA sequence: TGTGCCAGCAGTGACTCGAATTTGGGGATTAGCAATCAGCCCCAGCATTTT. As protein: CASSDSNLGISNQPQHF.

This chain uses TRBV9 with TRBJ2-5; D is ambiguous. Germline loops: CDR1 SGDLS, CDR2 YYNGEE. V lost 0 bases and J 7 bases, leaving 16 bases between the germline ends. CDR3 length equals 15 residues. The DNA for the CDR3 is TGTGCCAGCAGCGTAGGGGCAGCCCCGGTTGGGACCCAGTACTTC. The encoded protein is CASSVGAAPVGTQYF.

The chain uses TRBV11-2 and TRBJ2-6; 7 nucleotides line up with TRBD1. The CDR3 consists of 15 residues. Per germline, CDR1 SGHAT and CDR2 FQNNGV. The V segment lost 5 bases and the J segment 5 bases; nucleotides outside the gene matches: 6. CDR3 sequence reads: CASSPRTGRANVLTF. CDR3 in DNA: TGTGCCAGCAGCCCACGGACAGGCCGGGCCAACGTCCTGACTTTC.

The table lists this clone with a count of one. The chain carries TRBV20-1 and TRBJ2-1; 10 bases align to TRBD2. CDR1 is DFQATT, CDR2 SNEGSKA, per germline (reference sequence). V lost 3 bases to trimming and J lost 9 bases; unmatched junction nucleotides: 8. This CDR3 spans 14 amino acids. CDR3 loop: CSASRASGSGEQFF. The CDR3 region has the DNA TGCAGTGCTAGTCGGGCTAGCGGGAGCGGTGAGCAGTTCTTC.

This clone was seen only a few times. The V gene is TRBV10-3, the J gene TRBJ1-2; 10 nucleotides match TRBD1. The CDR3 has 12 residues. V dropped 4 bases and J dropped 8; count of bases not matched to a gene: 1. CDR1 ENHRY and CDR2 SYGVKD come from the germline V gene. CDR3 DNA sequence: TGTGCCATCAGTGGGACAGGGGGAGGCTACACCTTC. It yields the protein CAISGTGGGYTF.

Only a few counts were recorded for this clone. The V gene is TRBV6-6, the J gene TRBJ1-1; D call uncertain. Trimming took 0 bases from V and 0 from J, leaving 8 bases between them. This CDR3 comprises 15 residues. In germline, CDR1 is MNHNY, CDR2 SVGAGI (reference sequence). The DNA of the CDR3 is TGTGCCAGCAGTTACTCGAAGGTTATGAACACTGAAGCTTTCTTT. Protein sequence: CASSYSKVMNTEAFF.

The chain links TRBV19 to TRBJ2-1; 12 positions match TRBD2. Germline values: CDR1 LNHDA, CDR2 SQIVND (reference sequence). The ends lost 2 bases at V and 4 bases at J; junction bases unmatched: 12. The CDR3 is 19 amino acids. CDR3: CASSIRTSGALRGYNEQFF. As DNA, the CDR3 is TGTGCCAGTAGTATAAGGACTAGCGGGGCACTGAGGGGATACAATGAGCAGTTCTTC.

This chain joins TRBV7-9 and TRBJ2-7; no reliable D call. Germline V gives CDR1 SEHNR, CDR2 FQNEAQ (reference sequence). The length of the CDR3 is 15 residues. V lost 0 bases and J lost 3, with 12 bases in between. The CDR3 spells CASSLADARFYEQYF. The CDR3 nucleotides are TGTGCCAGCAGCTTAGCCGACGCACGGTTCTACGAGCAGTACTTC.

This clone has just one count. The V gene is TRBV5-6, the J gene TRBJ1-5; 9 nucleotides line up with TRBD1. Per germline, CDR1 SGHDT and CDR2 YYEEEE. This CDR3 region has 16 residues. V was pared by 2 bases and J by 2 bases, with 5 bases of the junction left unmatched. The CDR3 sequence is CASSFTGQGGNQPQHF. The CDR3 region has the DNA TGTGCCAGCAGCTTCACGGGACAGGGAGGCAATCAGCCCCAGCATTTT. Combining the CDR3 with reference TRBV5-6 and TRBJ1-5 gives the whole variable domain DAGVTQSPTHLIKTRGQQVTLRCSPKSGHDTVSWYQQALGQGPQFIFQYYEEEERQRGNFPDRFSGHQFPNYSSELNVNALLLGDSALYLCASSFTGQGGNQPQHFGDGTRLSIL.

This clone is a singleton in its sample. The rearrangement uses TRBV10-1 and TRBJ1-2; 7 bases are a match to TRBD1. This CDR3 contains 14 residues. The germline V gene encodes CDR1 WNHNN and CDR2 SYGVQD (reference sequence). The V gene end was trimmed by 10 bases and the J gene end by 3 bases; junction bases not matched to a gene: 11. The CDR3 reads CAMLSRDRHYGYTF. The CDR3 DNA sequence: TGCGCCATGCTAAGTAGGGACAGACACTATGGCTACACCTTC.

The rearrangement links TRBV5-1 to TRBJ1-4; tentative D call: TRBD1 (5 bases). Germline values: CDR1 SGHRS, CDR2 YFSETQ. The V end lost 4 bases, the J end lost 4 bases, and 17 bases lay between the germline ends. The CDR3 contains 16 residues. For the CDR3, the DNA is TGCGCCAGCAGCCTTCCCGCCGGGGGGAATAATGAAAAACTGTTTTTT. It encodes CASSLPAGGNNEKLFF.

The rearrangement uses TRBV29-1 and TRBJ1-6; D is unclear. Trimming cost V 6 bases and J 10 bases, with 16 bases left between them. Per germline, CDR1 SQVTM and CDR2 ANQGSEA. The CDR3 covers 13 residues. The CDR3 DNA is TGCAGCGTCCAGAGGGAAAGGAACTCACCCCTCCACTTT. This gives the protein CSVQRERNSPLHF.

The chain links TRBV2 to TRBJ2-3, with D possibly matching TRBD2 (5 bases). The CDR3 has 15 residues. Germline V gene data show CDR1 as SNHLY and CDR2 as FYNNEI. Trimming left V 7 bases short and J 1 base short, with 15 bases between. The CDR3 protein is CASTERSTGTDTQYF. The CDR3 DNA follows: TGTGCCAGCACCGAGCGGAGTACCGGCACAGATACGCAGTATTTT.

The rearrangement uses TRBV2 and TRBJ1-5, with no clear D. There are 13 residues in the CDR3. Germline CDR1 reads SNHLY; CDR2 reads FYNNEI. Trimming shortened V by 4 bases and J by 6 bases, and 10 bases separated the two germline ends. As DNA, the CDR3 is TGTGCCAGCAGTGTGGGTTGGGGTCAGCCCCAGCATTTT. Its translation: CASSVGWGQPQHF. Using reference TRBV2 and TRBJ1-5 for the parts outside the CDR3, the full variable domain is EPEVTQTPSHQVTQMGQEVILRCVPISNHLYFYWYRQILGQKVEFLVSFYNNEISEKSEIFDDQFSVERPDGSNFTLKIRSTKLEDSAMYFCASSVGWGQPQHFGDGTRLSIL.

This chain joins TRBV24-1 and TRBJ2-7, with TRBD1 matching 9 bases. The CDR3 length is 15 residues. V was clipped by 4 bases and J by 5 bases; unmatched bases: 8. Germline loops: CDR1 KGHDR, CDR2 SFDVKD. CDR3 amino acids: CATSDTTGTGHEQYF. The CDR3 DNA is TGTGCCACCAGTGACACTACCGGGACAGGGCACGAGCAGTACTTC.

This clone has only one observation. The genes are TRBV7-6 and TRBJ2-7, with 13 bases that match TRBD2. Looked up from germline, CDR1 is SGHVS and CDR2 is FNYEAQ. With 5 bases clipped from V and 3 bases from J, the junction kept 4 bases outside the gene matches. CDR3 size: 15 residues. CDR3 DNA sequence: TGTGCCAGCAGCCCTCGGACTAGCGGGGGCTACGAGCAGTACTTC. Its translation is CASSPRTSGGYEQYF.

This clone was seen more than once but under ten times. This same CDR3 is encoded by further DNA sequences in the sample. The gene calls are TRBV6-5 and TRBJ2-3, with D tentatively TRBD1 or TRBD2 (5 bases each). Germline V lookup: CDR1 MNHEY, CDR2 SVGAGI. The CDR3 loop spans 14 amino acids. With 6 bases removed from V and 4 bases from J, the gap between germline ends came to 14 bases. In DNA, the CDR3 is TGTGCCAGCAGCCCCGGGACCGCGCCAGATACGCAGTATTTT. This codes for CASSPGTAPDTQYF.